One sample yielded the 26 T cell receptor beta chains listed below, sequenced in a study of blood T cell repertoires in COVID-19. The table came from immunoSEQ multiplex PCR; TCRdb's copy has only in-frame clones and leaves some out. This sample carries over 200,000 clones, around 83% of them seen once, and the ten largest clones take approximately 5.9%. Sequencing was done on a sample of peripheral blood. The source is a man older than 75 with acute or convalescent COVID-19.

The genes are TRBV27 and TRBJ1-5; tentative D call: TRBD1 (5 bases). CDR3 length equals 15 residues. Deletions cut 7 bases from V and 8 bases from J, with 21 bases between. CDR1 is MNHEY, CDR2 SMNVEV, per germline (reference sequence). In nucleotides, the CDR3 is TGTGCCAGCAAAGCTCAGGGTGCGCAGGGTGAGCCCCAGCATTTT. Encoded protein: CASKAQGAQGEPQHF.

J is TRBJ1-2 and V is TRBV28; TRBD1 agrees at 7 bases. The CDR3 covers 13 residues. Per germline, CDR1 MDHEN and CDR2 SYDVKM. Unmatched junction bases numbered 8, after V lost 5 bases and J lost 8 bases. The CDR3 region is CASSRTGPKGYTF. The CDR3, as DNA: TGTGCCAGCAGTCGGACAGGTCCCAAAGGCTACACCTTC.

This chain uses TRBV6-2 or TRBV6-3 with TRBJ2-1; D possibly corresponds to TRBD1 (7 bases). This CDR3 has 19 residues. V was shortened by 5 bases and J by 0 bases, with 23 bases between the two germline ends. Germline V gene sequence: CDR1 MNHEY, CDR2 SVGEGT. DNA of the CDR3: TGTGCCAGCAGTCCCCTGGGGGGCAGGGGGGCTTTCTCCTACAATGAGCAGTTCTTC. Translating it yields CASSPLGGRGAFSYNEQFF.

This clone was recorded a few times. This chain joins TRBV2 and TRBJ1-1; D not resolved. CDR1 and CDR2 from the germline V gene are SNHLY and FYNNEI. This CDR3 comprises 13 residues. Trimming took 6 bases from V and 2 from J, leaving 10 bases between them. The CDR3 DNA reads TGTGCCAGCAGCAAAGACACTAACACTGAAGCTTTCTTT. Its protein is CASSKDTNTEAFF. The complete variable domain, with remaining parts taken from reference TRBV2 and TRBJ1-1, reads EPEVTQTPSHQVTQMGQEVILRCVPISNHLYFYWYRQILGQKVEFLVSFYNNEISEKSEIFDDQFSVERPDGSNFTLKIRSTKLEDSAMYFCASSKDTNTEAFFGQGTRLTVV.

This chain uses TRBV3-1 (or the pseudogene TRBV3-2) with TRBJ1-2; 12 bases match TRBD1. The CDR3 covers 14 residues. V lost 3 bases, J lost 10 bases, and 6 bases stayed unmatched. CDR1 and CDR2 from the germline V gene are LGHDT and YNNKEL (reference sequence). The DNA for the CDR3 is TGTGCCAGCAGCCAGTTGGGGACAGGGGGCGACTACACCTTC. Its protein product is CASSQLGTGGDYTF.

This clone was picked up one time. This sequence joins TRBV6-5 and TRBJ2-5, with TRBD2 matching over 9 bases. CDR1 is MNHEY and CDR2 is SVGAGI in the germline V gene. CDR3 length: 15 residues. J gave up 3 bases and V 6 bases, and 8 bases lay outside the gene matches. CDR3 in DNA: TGTGCCAGCAGCCAAGGGTCTAGCGGGAAAGAGACCCAGTACTTC. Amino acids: CASSQGSSGKETQYF.

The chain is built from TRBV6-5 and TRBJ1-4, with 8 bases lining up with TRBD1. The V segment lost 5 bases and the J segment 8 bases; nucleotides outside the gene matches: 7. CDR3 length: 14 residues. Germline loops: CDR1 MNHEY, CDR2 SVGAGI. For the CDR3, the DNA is TGTGCCAGCAGTCCCTGGACAGGGAAGGAAAAACTGTTTTTT. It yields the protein CASSPWTGKEKLFF.

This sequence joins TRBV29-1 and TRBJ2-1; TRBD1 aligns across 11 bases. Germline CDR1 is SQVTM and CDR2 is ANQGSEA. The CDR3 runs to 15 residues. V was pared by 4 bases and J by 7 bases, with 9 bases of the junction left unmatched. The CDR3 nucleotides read TGCAGCGTTGTTCCCCGGACAGGGGGCGAGAATGAGCAGTTCTTC. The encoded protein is CSVVPRTGGENEQFF.

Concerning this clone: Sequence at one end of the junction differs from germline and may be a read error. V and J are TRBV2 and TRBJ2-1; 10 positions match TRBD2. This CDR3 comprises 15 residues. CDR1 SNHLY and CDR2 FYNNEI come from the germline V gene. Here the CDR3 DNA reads TGTGCCAGCAGTAAAGCAGCGGGGGGGCCCAATGAGCAGTTCTTC. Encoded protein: CASSKAAGGPNEQFF.

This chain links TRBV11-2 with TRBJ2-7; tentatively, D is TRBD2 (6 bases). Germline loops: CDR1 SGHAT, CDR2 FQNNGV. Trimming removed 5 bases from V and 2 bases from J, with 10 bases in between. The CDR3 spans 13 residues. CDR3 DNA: TGTGCCAGCAGCCAGGGACTTGCCTACGAGCAGTACTTC. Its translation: CASSQGLAYEQYF.

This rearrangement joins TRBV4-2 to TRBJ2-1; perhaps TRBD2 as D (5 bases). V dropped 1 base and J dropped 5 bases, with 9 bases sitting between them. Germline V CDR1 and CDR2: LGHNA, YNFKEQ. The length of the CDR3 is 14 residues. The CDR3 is CASSQGGSHNEQFF. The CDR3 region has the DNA TGTGCCAGCAGCCAAGGCGGGTCCCACAATGAGCAGTTCTTC.

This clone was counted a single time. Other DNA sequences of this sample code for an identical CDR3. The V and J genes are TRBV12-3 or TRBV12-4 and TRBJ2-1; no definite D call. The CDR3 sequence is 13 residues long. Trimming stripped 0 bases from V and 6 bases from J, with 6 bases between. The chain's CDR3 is CASSLAGSNEQFF. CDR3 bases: TGTGCCAGCAGTTTAGCTGGCAGCAATGAGCAGTTCTTC.

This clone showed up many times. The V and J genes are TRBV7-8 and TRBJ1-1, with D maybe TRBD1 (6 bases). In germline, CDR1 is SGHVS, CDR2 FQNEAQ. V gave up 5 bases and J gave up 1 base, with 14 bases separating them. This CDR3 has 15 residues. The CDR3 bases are TGTGCCAGCAGCCCCCGGACCAGGGGGAACACTGAAGCTTTCTTT. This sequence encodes CASSPRTRGNTEAFF.

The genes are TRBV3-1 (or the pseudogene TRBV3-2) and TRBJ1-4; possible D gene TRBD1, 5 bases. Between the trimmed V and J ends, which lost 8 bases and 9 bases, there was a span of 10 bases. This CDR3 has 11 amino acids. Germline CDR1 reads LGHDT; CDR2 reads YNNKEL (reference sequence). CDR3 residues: CASGREQKLFF. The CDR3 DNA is TGTGCCAGCGGCAGGGAACAAAAACTGTTTTTT.

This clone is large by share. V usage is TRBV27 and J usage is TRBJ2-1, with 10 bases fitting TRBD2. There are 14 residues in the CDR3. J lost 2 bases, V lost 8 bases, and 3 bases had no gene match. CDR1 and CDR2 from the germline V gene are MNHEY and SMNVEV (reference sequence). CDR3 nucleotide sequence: TGTGCCAGCTGGCTAGCGGGAGCCTACAATGAGCAGTTCTTC. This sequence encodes CASWLAGAYNEQFF.

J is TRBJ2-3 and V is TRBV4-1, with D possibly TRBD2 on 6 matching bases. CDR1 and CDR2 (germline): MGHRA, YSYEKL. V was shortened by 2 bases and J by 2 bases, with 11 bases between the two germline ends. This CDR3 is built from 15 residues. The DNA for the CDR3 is TGCGCCAGCAGCCAACCACGGGACTTCACAGATACGCAGTATTTT. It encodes CASSQPRDFTDTQYF.

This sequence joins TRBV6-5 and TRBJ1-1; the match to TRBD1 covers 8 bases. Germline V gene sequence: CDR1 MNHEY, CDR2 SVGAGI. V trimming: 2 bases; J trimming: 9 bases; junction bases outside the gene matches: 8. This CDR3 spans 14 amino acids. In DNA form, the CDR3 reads TGTGCCAGCAGTTACACGGACAGGGCGAGTAAAGCTTTCTTT. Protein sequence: CASSYTDRASKAFF.

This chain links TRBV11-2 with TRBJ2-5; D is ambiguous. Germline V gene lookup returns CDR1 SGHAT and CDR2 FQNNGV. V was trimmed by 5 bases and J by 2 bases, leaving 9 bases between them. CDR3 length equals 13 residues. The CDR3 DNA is TGTGCCAGCAGCCAAGAGTTACAAGAGACCCAGTACTTC. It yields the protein CASSQELQETQYF.

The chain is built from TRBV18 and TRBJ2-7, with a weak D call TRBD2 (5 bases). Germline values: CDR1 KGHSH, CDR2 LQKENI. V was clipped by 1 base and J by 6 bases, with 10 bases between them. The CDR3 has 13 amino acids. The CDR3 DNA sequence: TGTGCCAGCTCACCACAGGCTGAGGGCGAGCAGTACTTC. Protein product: CASSPQAEGEQYF.

CDR3 sequence reads: CASQMAQGIGGELFF. Here the CDR3 DNA reads TGTGCCAGTCAAATGGCCCAGGGCATTGGCGGGGAGCTGTTTTTT. This chain links TRBV28 with TRBJ2-2; a weak D match, TRBD1 (5 bases). CDR3 length equals 15 residues. Germline V CDR1 and CDR2: MDHEN, SYDVKM. V was cut by 9 bases and J by 7 bases, with 21 bases left in between.

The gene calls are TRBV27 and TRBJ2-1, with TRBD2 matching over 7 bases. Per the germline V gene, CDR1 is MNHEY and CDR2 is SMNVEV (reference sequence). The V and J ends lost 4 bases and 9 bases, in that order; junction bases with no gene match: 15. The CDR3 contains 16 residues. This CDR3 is CASSSAGTIHSGEQFF. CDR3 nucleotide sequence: TGTGCCAGCAGTTCCGCCGGGACTATTCACTCGGGTGAGCAGTTCTTC.

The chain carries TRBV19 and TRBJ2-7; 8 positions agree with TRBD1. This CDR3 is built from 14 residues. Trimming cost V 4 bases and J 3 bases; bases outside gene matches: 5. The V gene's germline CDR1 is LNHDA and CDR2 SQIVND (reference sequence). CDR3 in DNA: TGTGCCAGTAGTAGACAGGGGACGGGCTACGAGCAGTACTTC. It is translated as CASSRQGTGYEQYF.

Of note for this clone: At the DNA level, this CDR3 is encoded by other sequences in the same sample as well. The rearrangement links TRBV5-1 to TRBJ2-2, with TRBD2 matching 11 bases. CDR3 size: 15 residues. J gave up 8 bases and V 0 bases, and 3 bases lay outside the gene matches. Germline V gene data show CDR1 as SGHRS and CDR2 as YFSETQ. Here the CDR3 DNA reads TGCGCCAGCAGCTTGGAACTAGCGGGGGCTGGGGAGCTGTTTTTT. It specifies CASSLELAGAGELFF. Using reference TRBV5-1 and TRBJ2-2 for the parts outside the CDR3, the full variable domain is KAGVTQTPRYLIKTRGQQVTLSCSPISGHRSVSWYQQTPGQGLQFLFEYFSETQRNKGNFPGRFSGRQFSNSRSEMNVSTLELGDSALYLCASSLELAGAGELFFGEGSRLTVL.

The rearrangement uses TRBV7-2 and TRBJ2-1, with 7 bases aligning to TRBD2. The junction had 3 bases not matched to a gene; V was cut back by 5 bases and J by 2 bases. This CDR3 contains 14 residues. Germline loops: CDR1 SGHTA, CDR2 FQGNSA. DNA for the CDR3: TGTGCCAGCAGCCCTGGGGGGGCCTACAATGAGCAGTTCTTC. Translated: CASSPGGAYNEQFF.

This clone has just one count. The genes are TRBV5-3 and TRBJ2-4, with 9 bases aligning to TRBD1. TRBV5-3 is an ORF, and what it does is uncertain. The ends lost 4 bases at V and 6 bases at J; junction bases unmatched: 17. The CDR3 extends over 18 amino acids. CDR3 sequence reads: CARSIYRGQKRIGNIQYF. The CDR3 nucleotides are TGTGCCAGAAGCATATACAGGGGGCAAAAGAGGATCGGAAACATTCAGTACTTC.

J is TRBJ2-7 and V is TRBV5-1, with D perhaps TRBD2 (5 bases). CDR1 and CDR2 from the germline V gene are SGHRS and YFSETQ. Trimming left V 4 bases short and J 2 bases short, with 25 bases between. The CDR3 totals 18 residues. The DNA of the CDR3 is TGCGCCAGCAGCCCTACGAGGTGGAGGTCGCAACGAACCTACGAGCAGTACTTC. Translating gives CASSPTRWRSQRTYEQYF.